Shown below are 20 T cell receptor beta chains from a single sample sequenced in a study of blood T cell repertoires in COVID-19. Some clones are missing from TCRdb's copy, which holds only in-frame ones; the method was immunoSEQ multiplex PCR. The profile shows over 200,000 clones, about 85% of them singletons. The sample was PBMCs or T cells enriched from blood (not recorded which). These receptors were obtained from a man aged 30-40 years who had recovered from COVID-19.

The CDR3 spells CASSLEGTESPLHF. The CDR3 DNA sequence: TGTGCCAGCAGCCTCGAGGGCACCGAATCACCCCTCCACTTT. The genes are TRBV7-8 and TRBJ1-6; no clear D. V was clipped by 5 bases and J by 10 bases, with 15 bases between them. The CDR3 extends over 14 amino acids. Germline V gene lookup returns CDR1 SGHVS and CDR2 FQNEAQ.

V gene TRBV4-1 combines with J gene TRBJ2-7; 7 nucleotides line up with TRBD1. The germline gives CDR1 MGHRA, CDR2 YSYEKL. V shed 4 bases and J 7 bases; nucleotides not matched to a gene: 16. The CDR3 is made up of 16 amino acids. CDR3 nucleotide sequence: TGCGCCAGCAGCCTTCGGACAGGTCACGGTGGGAATGAGCAGTACTTC. This gives the protein CASSLRTGHGGNEQYF.

The V and J genes are TRBV19 and TRBJ2-2, with TRBD2 matching over 9 bases. CDR3 length: 18 amino acids. Per germline, CDR1 LNHDA and CDR2 SQIVND (reference sequence). With 8 bases clipped from V and 4 bases from J, the junction kept 17 bases outside the gene matches. Written as DNA, the CDR3 is TGTGCCAGTTCCACCTTAAATAGCGGGGGTCTCTTCACCGGGGAGCTGTTTTTT. Residues: CASSTLNSGGLFTGELFF. Full variable domain (remainder filled in from reference TRBV19 and TRBJ2-2): DGGITQSPKYLFRKEGQNVTLSCEQNLNHDAMYWYRQDPGQGLRLIYYSQIVNDFQKGDIAEGYSVSREKKESFPLTVTSAQKNPTAFYLCASSTLNSGGLFTGELFFGEGSRLTVL.

The chain is built from TRBV21-1 and TRBJ2-3; the table calls TRBD2, which could not be checked here. TRBV21-1 constitutes a pseudogene. The CDR3 is made up of 19 amino acids. The CDR3 here is CASSKPTRCPAGGGDTQYF. The DNA of the CDR3 is TGTGCCAGCAGCAAACCGACCCGCTGCCCAGCGGGAGGCGGGGATACGCAGTATTTT.

This rearrangement joins TRBV28 to TRBJ2-7, with 12 bases identical to TRBD1. V dropped 5 bases and J dropped 5; count of bases not matched to a gene: 7. From germline, CDR1 is MDHEN and CDR2 SYDVKM. CDR3 length equals 15 residues. The CDR3 reads CASSGDRGRPHEQYF. In DNA form, the CDR3 reads TGTGCCAGCAGTGGGGACAGGGGGCGCCCCCACGAGCAGTACTTC.

V and J are TRBV5-4 and TRBJ2-2; 9 nucleotides line up with TRBD2. The ends lost 7 bases at V and 3 bases at J; junction bases unmatched: 10. Per germline, CDR1 SGHNT and CDR2 YYREEE (reference sequence). The CDR3 totals 16 residues. CDR3 sequence: CASGIAGVYYTGELFF. The CDR3 nucleotides read TGTGCCAGCGGCATAGCGGGAGTTTATTACACCGGGGAGCTGTTTTTT.

To note about this clone: Its ends do not fully match the called genes, so a read error is possible. This chain connects TRBV7-2 to TRBJ1-2; D gene unclear. CDR1 and CDR2 (germline): SGHTA, FQGNSA. The CDR3 is 12 residues long. The CDR3 coding sequence is TGTGCCAGCAGCTTAGGATCTCCTGGAGGCGGCTTC. Translation gives CASSLGSPGGGF.

The rearrangement uses TRBV10-3 and TRBJ2-2; 15 bases are shared with TRBD2. J gave up 2 bases and V 8 bases, and 3 bases lay outside the gene matches. CDR3 length: 16 amino acids. CDR1 and CDR2 (germline): ENHRY, SYGVKD. As DNA, the CDR3 is TGTGCCATCGGACTAGCGGGAGGGCCAAACACCGGGGAGCTGTTTTTT. The encoded protein is CAIGLAGGPNTGELFF.

This rearrangement joins TRBV7-9 to TRBJ2-7; possible D gene TRBD1, 6 bases. Germline V gene sequence: CDR1 SEHNR, CDR2 FQNEAQ (reference sequence). V lost 8 bases, J lost 5 bases, and 19 bases lay in between. The CDR3 is 14 amino acids. The CDR3 DNA reads TGTGCCAGCGGAGGAGAAGGCAGGGGAAACGAGCAGTACTTC. It translates to CASGGEGRGNEQYF.

The gene calls are TRBV19 and TRBJ1-2; TRBD1 aligns across 9 bases. Losses at the gene ends were 6 bases for V and 2 bases for J; bases not matched to a gene: 7. Germline lookup yields CDR1 LNHDA and CDR2 SQIVND (reference sequence). The CDR3 has 15 amino acids. This chain's CDR3 is CASSIGQGKNYGYTF. CDR3 nucleotides: TGTGCCAGTAGCATCGGACAGGGGAAGAACTATGGCTACACCTTC.

CDR3 in amino acids: CATSSFRGTSGRLSHEQYF. CDR3 in DNA: TGTGCCACCAGCAGTTTCCGGGGGACTAGCGGGAGACTTTCCCACGAGCAGTACTTC. V and J are TRBV15 and TRBJ2-7; 14 positions agree with TRBD2. This CDR3 contains 19 residues. Germline V CDR1 and CDR2: LNHNV, YYDKDF (reference sequence). V was clipped by 3 bases and J by 5 bases; unmatched bases: 15.

This clone appeared a few times. The chain links TRBV5-6 to TRBJ2-1, with D unclear. Germline loops: CDR1 SGHDT, CDR2 YYEEEE. V was clipped by 3 bases and J by 1 base, with 8 bases between them. The CDR3 is 14 amino acids. The CDR3 spells CASSSVRSYNEQFF. CDR3 in DNA: TGTGCCAGCAGCTCGGTGCGGTCCTACAATGAGCAGTTCTTC.

The gene calls are TRBV27 and TRBJ1-1; D unclear. Germline values: CDR1 MNHEY, CDR2 SMNVEV (reference sequence). This CDR3 spans 12 amino acids. Trimming removed 2 bases from V and 5 bases from J, with 6 bases in between. The CDR3 protein is CASSLRGTEAFF. CDR3 bases: TGTGCCAGCAGTTTAAGAGGGACTGAAGCTTTCTTT.

The chain links TRBV27 to TRBJ1-2; possibly TRBD1 for D (6 bases). CDR3 length equals 14 residues. Germline loops: CDR1 MNHEY, CDR2 SMNVEV (reference sequence). Trimming took off 2 bases at V and 8 bases at J, with 15 bases between the two ends. The DNA for the CDR3 is TGTGCCAGCAGTTTAGCAGGGGAGTTTAGCGGCTACACCTTC. This encodes CASSLAGEFSGYTF.

This chain connects TRBV6-5 to TRBJ1-2, with 7 bases matching TRBD1. This CDR3 comprises 13 residues. J lost 4 bases, V lost 10 bases, and 9 bases had no gene match. The V gene's germline CDR1 is MNHEY and CDR2 SVGAGI. The CDR3 DNA sequence: TGTGCCACAAGGACAGGAACACCCTATGGCTACACCTTC. Its protein is CATRTGTPYGYTF.

V is TRBV4-3 and J is TRBJ1-1; TRBD1 might be the D (6 bases). V lost 0 bases and J lost 4, with 12 bases in between. The CDR3 is made up of 15 amino acids. Germline-derived CDR1 and CDR2 are LGHNA and YSLEER. The CDR3 is CASSQEGQGFTEAFF. CDR3 coding DNA: TGCGCCAGCAGCCAAGAAGGCCAGGGGTTCACTGAAGCTTTCTTT.

This clone was found once. The chain carries TRBV18 and TRBJ2-5; TRBD1 is a possible D gene (5 bases). V was clipped by 2 bases and J by 7 bases, with 14 bases between them. The germline V gene encodes CDR1 KGHSH and CDR2 LQKENI. This CDR3 spans 14 amino acids. The CDR3, as DNA: TGTGCCAGCTCACCAGCCGAAGGGGCAGGGACCCAGTACTTC. Its translation: CASSPAEGAGTQYF.

The chain uses TRBV27 and TRBJ2-1, with D perhaps matching TRBD2 (5 bases). Germline CDR1 reads MNHEY; CDR2 reads SMNVEV (reference sequence). Trimming removed 3 bases at V and 2 bases at J, with 11 bases between. The CDR3 totals 15 residues. The CDR3 loop reads CASSFGDGAYNEQFF. The DNA for the CDR3 is TGTGCCAGCAGTTTTGGAGACGGGGCCTACAATGAGCAGTTCTTC.

This chain links TRBV5-1 with TRBJ1-1; 7 nucleotides match TRBD1. This CDR3 region has 17 residues. CDR1 and CDR2 (germline): SGHRS, YFSETQ. Germline trimming cut 4 bases from V and 0 bases from J; bases unmatched to any gene: 12. The CDR3 region is CASSPGGTVGMNTEAFF. The CDR3 bases are TGCGCCAGCAGCCCGGGGGGGACAGTCGGTATGAACACTGAAGCTTTCTTT.

V and J are TRBV7-9 and TRBJ2-4; a possible D gene is TRBD2 (7 bases). Per the germline V gene, CDR1 is SEHNR and CDR2 is FQNEAQ (reference sequence). The CDR3 length is 16 residues. Trimming took 4 bases from V and 4 from J, leaving 17 bases between them. The CDR3: CASSWGASGVKNIQYF. The CDR3, as DNA: TGTGCCAGCAGCTGGGGGGCTAGCGGAGTAAAAAACATTCAGTACTTC.